These T cell receptor beta chains were read from a single sample in a study of blood T cell repertoires in COVID-19. Generated by immunoSEQ multiplex PCR, the TCRdb table keeps only in-frame clones and is missing some. The data show approximately 150,000 clones, roughly 86% seen once. Sequenced input: peripheral blood. These receptor sequences come from an older woman with acute or convalescent COVID-19. Both conserved end residues are part of each CDR3. D genes are given only for firm matches. Expanded clones are given a class, and other clones once, few, many or no size at all.

clone size	V gene	J gene	D gene	CDR3 DNA	CDR3 protein
NA	TRBV3-1/TRBV3-2	TRBJ2-7	TRBD2	TGTGCCAGCAGCCAAGATCCTAGCGGGGGGTACTCCTACGAGCAGTACTTC	CASSQDPSGGYSYEQYF
NA	TRBV5-5	TRBJ1-2	TRBD1	TGTGCCAGCAGCTGGACAGGGGACTATGGCTACACCTTC	CASSWTGDYGYTF
NA	TRBV12-3/TRBV12-4	TRBJ2-2	TRBD1	TGTGCCAGCAGCCTCGGGACAGGGGGCGATTTGTTTTTT	CASSLGTGGDLFF
NA	TRBV11-2	TRBJ1-1	NA	TGTGCCAGCAGCTTTCGGGGTGGGGAAACCAGTGAAGCTTTCTTT	CASSFRGGETSEAFF
few	TRBV6-1	TRBJ1-3	TRBD1	TGTGCCAGCAGTGAAGAGACAGGGGGCCTTGGAAACACCATATATTTT	CASSEETGGLGNTIYF
NA	TRBV7-2	TRBJ2-7	NA	TGTGCCAGCAGCTTAGGAGTAGTTAACTACGAGCAGTACTTC	CASSLGVVNYEQYF
once	TRBV6-8	TRBJ2-7	TRBD2	TGTGCCAGCACCCGCGCAGGGACTAGCGGGGATGAGCAGTACTTC	CASTRAGTSGDEQYF
NA	TRBV7-2	TRBJ2-3	NA	TGTGCCAGCAGCCCCAAGCCCTCTAGCACAGATACGCAGTATTTT	CASSPKPSSTDTQYF
NA	TRBV14	TRBJ2-1	TRBD2	TGTGCCAGCAGCCAGACTAGCGGGGCGGCCAATGAGCAGTTCTTC	CASSQTSGAANEQFF
NA	TRBV11-2	TRBJ1-2	NA	TGTGCCAGCAGCTTATCGTTCCGTGACTATGGCTACACCTTC	CASSLSFRDYGYTF
NA	TRBV9	TRBJ2-3	TRBD2	TGTGCCAGCAGCCTAAATTCACTAGCGGGTGGGGATACGCAGTATTTT	CASSLNSLAGGDTQYF
once	TRBV28	TRBJ1-5	TRBD1	TGTGCCAGCAGTTGGGCCCGGACAGGCCCGAATCAGCCCCAGCATTTT	CASSWARTGPNQPQHF
NA	TRBV11-3	TRBJ2-7	NA	TGTGCCAGCAGCTTAGCCAGGGAGCAGTACTTC	CASSLAREQYF
once	TRBV18	TRBJ2-7	NA	TGTGCCAGCTCACTCCACGGGGTTGGAGGTTCCTACGAGCAGTACTTC	CASSLHGVGGSYEQYF
NA	TRBV20-1	TRBJ2-2	NA	TGCAGTGCTATCGACACCGGGGAGCTGTTTTTT	CSAIDTGELFF
NA	TRBV6-1	TRBJ2-2	NA	TGTGCCAGCAGTGATGATAGGTGGGGCGCGCTGTTTTTT	CASSDDRWGALFF
NA	TRBV6-4	TRBJ2-1	NA	TGTGCCAGCAGTGACTCAAAGACCGCGGGGAGAAACAATGAGCAGTTCTTC	CASSDSKTAGRNNEQFF
once	TRBV12-5	TRBJ2-1	NA	TGTGCTAGTGCCCGTTCCAGGGGTTTCGAGCAGTTCTTC	CASARSRGFEQFF
NA	TRBV3-1/TRBV3-2	TRBJ2-5	TRBD2	TGTGCCAGCAGCCAAGGGGGGGGATACCAAGAGACCCAGTACTTC	CASSQGGGYQETQYF
NA	TRBV5-1	TRBJ2-1	NA	TGCGCCAGCAGCCCCGATCCAGGGGACTACAATGAGCAGTTCTTC	CASSPDPGDYNEQFF
NA	TRBV12-5	TRBJ1-2	NA	TGTGCTAGTGGGCTAACCGGTGGCTACACCTTC	CASGLTGGYTF
NA	TRBV9	TRBJ2-3	NA	TGTGCCAGCAGCGTAGCCGACTCCTCATACACAGATACGCAGTATTTT	CASSVADSSYTDTQYF
NA	TRBV10-3	TRBJ2-7	NA	TGTGCCATCAGTGAGTCCCGGATGGCGGGCGAGCAGTACTTC	CAISESRMAGEQYF
NA	TRBV13	TRBJ2-1	NA	TGTGCCAGCAGCCATAAAACGGGGGGCCACAGCTCCTACAATGAGCAGTTCTTC	CASSHKTGGHSSYNEQFF
NA	TRBV6-5	TRBJ2-1	NA	TGTGCCAGCAGTTACACCCCTGGCGGAGGGACCAATGAGCAGTTCTTC	CASSYTPGGGTNEQFF
NA	TRBV4-2	TRBJ2-7	TRBD2	TGTGCCAGCAGCCAACCTCGGGGTAGCGGGGTAACGTCCGAGCAGTACTTC	CASSQPRGSGVTSEQYF
NA	TRBV15	TRBJ2-5	NA	TGTGCCACCAGCAGAGAAGCCATACTCCAAGAGACCCAGTACTTC	CATSREAILQETQYF
NA	TRBV6-5	TRBJ2-7	TRBD1	TGTGCCAGCAGTCCCACCGGACAGGCGGCCTACGAGCAGTACTTC	CASSPTGQAAYEQYF
NA	TRBV7-9	TRBJ2-7	NA	TGTGCCAGCAGCTTAGGGGGCAGGATCTACGAGCAGTACTTC	CASSLGGRIYEQYF
NA	TRBV30	TRBJ1-6	NA	TGTGCCGGAGGGCCTAATTCACCCCTCCACTTT	CAGGPNSPLHF
NA	TRBV12-3/TRBV12-4	TRBJ2-2	NA	TGTGCCAGCAGCAGGGGGGCCGGGGAGCTGTTTTTT	CASSRGAGELFF
NA	TRBV29-1	TRBJ2-1	TRBD2	TGCAGCGTCGGCGGGACTAGCGGCTACAATGAGCAGTTCTTC	CSVGGTSGYNEQFF
NA	TRBV4-3	TRBJ1-2	TRBD1	TGCGCCAGCAGCCGCGGACAGGGGGGATATGGCTACACCTTC	CASSRGQGGYGYTF
NA	TRBV13	TRBJ2-5	TRBD2	TGTGCCAGCAGCGAAAAACTAGCGGTGGGGGCTGGGGCCCAGTACTTC	CASSEKLAVGAGAQYF
few	TRBV4-2	TRBJ2-2	TRBD2	TGTGCCAGCAGCCAAGCTGGCGGGGGGAACACCGGGGAGCTGTTTTTT	CASSQAGGGNTGELFF
NA	TRBV19	TRBJ2-1	NA	TGTGCCAGTCAGTTTCGGGGGGCGGTGACCTACAATGAGCAGTTCTTC	CASQFRGAVTYNEQFF
NA	TRBV5-1	TRBJ1-1	TRBD1	TGCGCCAGCACCTGGATTGGGGGACAGGCGAACACTGAAGCTTTCTTT	CASTWIGGQANTEAFF
NA	TRBV27	TRBJ2-1	NA	TGTGCCAGCAGTTTATCTCTTCGGGGGGCTCTTATCAATGAGCAGTTCTTC	CASSLSLRGALINEQFF
NA	TRBV19	TRBJ2-1	TRBD2	TGTGCCAGTAGTATCCGTCAACTAGCGGGGGGGGCCAATGAGCAGTTCTTC	CASSIRQLAGGANEQFF
once	TRBV28	TRBJ2-2	NA	TGTGCCAGTCTACCCGCGGGCCCGCGGAACACCGGGGAGCTGTTTTTT	CASLPAGPRNTGELFF
once	TRBV9	TRBJ1-5	NA	TGTGCCAGCAGCGTAGGAGGGACACCCGCGGATCAGCCCCAGCATTTT	CASSVGGTPADQPQHF
NA	TRBV6-4	TRBJ2-7	NA	TGTGCCAGCAGTGAGGTACGCAGCTACGAGCAGTACTTC	CASSEVRSYEQYF
NA	TRBV6-2/TRBV6-3	TRBJ2-1	TRBD2	TGTGCCAGCAGCCTCGGGGGGTTTTACTACAATGAGCAGTTCTTC	CASSLGGFYYNEQFF
once	TRBV20-1	TRBJ2-1	NA	TGCAGTGCTCCGAGATACAATGAGCAGTTCTTC	CSAPRYNEQFF
NA	TRBV11-3	TRBJ2-3	TRBD2	TGTGCCAGCAGCTCCGGGACTAGCGGGGAGACAGATACGCAGTATTTT	CASSSGTSGETDTQYF
NA	TRBV9	TRBJ1-1	NA	TGTGCCAGCAGCGGGTCCAGGGGTAACACTGAAGCTTTCTTT	CASSGSRGNTEAFF
NA	TRBV2	TRBJ2-4	TRBD1	TGTGCCAGCAGTGAAGCGCATAGGGGACAGACAAACATTCAGTACTTC	CASSEAHRGQTNIQYF
NA	TRBV19	TRBJ1-5	NA	TGTGCCAGTAGTATATTTTTAGGCAGGGGAACTTATAGCAATCAGCCCCAGCATTTT	CASSIFLGRGTYSNQPQHF
NA	TRBV11-1	TRBJ2-2	NA	TGTGCCAGCAGCTCACAGGGTTCGTCCGGGGAGCTGTTTTTT	CASSSQGSSGELFF
NA	TRBV24-1	TRBJ2-7	TRBD1	TGTGCCACCAGTGATGGGACAGGGGGCATCTACGAGCAGTACTTC	CATSDGTGGIYEQYF
NA	TRBV11-2	TRBJ2-7	TRBD2	TGTGCCAGCAGCTTTGTTCCTAGCGGTTACGAGCAGTACTTC	CASSFVPSGYEQYF
NA	TRBV27	TRBJ1-5	NA	TGTGCCAGCAGTTTATCGCTAAATCAGCCCCAGCATTTT	CASSLSLNQPQHF
NA	TRBV6-1	TRBJ1-4	TRBD1	TGTGCCAGCAGTGTAACCAGGGGGCTCGCAACTAATGAAAAACTGTTTTTT	CASSVTRGLATNEKLFF
NA	TRBV15	TRBJ2-5	TRBD2	TGTGCCACCAGCAGAGGGAGTAGCGGGGGGCATCAAGAGACCCAGTACTTC	CATSRGSSGGHQETQYF
once	TRBV12-3/TRBV12-4	TRBJ1-5	NA	TGTGCCAGCACCCAGGGAGGGGGACAGCCCCAGCATTTT	CASTQGGGQPQHF
NA	TRBV11-2	TRBJ1-6	NA	TGTGCCAGCAGCTTAGATAAGCGAGGATCCTATAATTCACCCCTCCACTTT	CASSLDKRGSYNSPLHF
NA	TRBV30	TRBJ2-7	NA	TGTGCCTGGAGGGACAGAAGATCTTCCTACGAGCAGTACTTC	CAWRDRRSSYEQYF